This section outlines one T cell receptor beta chain sequence together with its context. Clones were read by immunoSEQ multiplex PCR, and TCRdb kept only the in-frame ones, dropping some. This repertoire shows 87,000 or so clones, about 91% found once; its top ten account for about 0.26%. The entry originates in a study of technical replicates of blood from a few donors. There are 12 residues in the CDR3. V was trimmed by 4 bases and J by 9 bases, leaving 10 bases between them. Germline-derived CDR1 and CDR2 are MNHNS and SASEGT. The sequenced sample was T cells isolated from PBMCs. This chain connects TRBV6-1 to TRBJ2-1; D unresolved. This TCR derives from a human donor in good health. In DNA, the CDR3 is TGTGCCAGCAGTGCCAGTTTTGCTGAGCAGTTCTTC. Amino acid sequence: CASSASFAEQFF.